This T cell receptor beta chain comes out of a study of blood T cell repertoires in COVID-19. Per the germline V gene, CDR1 is SGHRS and CDR2 is YFSETQ. Deletions cut 0 bases from V and 3 bases from J, with 13 bases between. The CDR3 covers 15 residues. This table comes from immunoSEQ multiplex PCR, and its TCRdb copy is limited to in-frame clones, with some not included. The sample holds 80,000 or so clones, roughly 82% seen once. The sequenced material came from peripheral blood. The rearrangement uses TRBV5-1 and TRBJ2-7; D is undetermined. The TCR sequence derives from a human donor in a cohort sampled during active COVID-19. The CDR3 reads CASSLDGTKIYEQYF. The CDR3, as DNA: TGCGCCAGCAGCTTGGACGGTACCAAAATCTACGAGCAGTACTTC.